This is a list of T cell receptor beta chains from one sample in a study of T-cell reconstitution after alpha-beta-depleted transplantation in children. One entry per CDR3 protein, called by TCRdb with MiXCR from the PCR reads. The repertoire holds about 110,000 distinct CDR3 sequences, with around a tenth as singletons. Material: PBMCs from the stem cell graft donor, obtained from the stem cell graft. These receptors originate from a human donor who donated a stem cell graft to a child with acute lymphoblastic leukemia. Both conserved end residues are part of each CDR3. The D gene is left open where the match is weak. Only some rows state a clone size, as once, few, many or a class for expanded clones.

>TRBV5-1|TRBD1|TRBJ2-5|15|many
TGCGCCAGCAGCCCGAGGACAGGGGGCGAGGAGACCCAGTACTTC
CASSPRTGGEETQYF
>TRBV6-2/TRBV6-3|-|TRBJ1-5|13|many
TGTGCCAGCCTCCGGGCTAAAAATCAGCCCCAGCATTTT
CASLRAKNQPQHF
>TRBV15|TRBD2|TRBJ2-1|15|many
TGTGCCACCAGGATAGCGGGTAGCTCCTACAATGAGCAGTTCTTC
CATRIAGSSYNEQFF
>TRBV12-3/TRBV12-4|TRBD1|TRBJ1-1|14|many
TGTGCCAGCAACATAAAACAGGGGGACACTGAAGCTTTCTTT
CASNIKQGDTEAFF
>TRBV7-6|-|TRBJ1-5|12|once
TGTGCCAGCAGCTTCCCGAATCAGCCCCAGCATTTT
CASSFPNQPQHF
>TRBV7-8|TRBD1|TRBJ2-7|13|medium-sized
TGTGCCAGCAGTTGGGACAGCACCTACGAGCAGTACTTC
CASSWDSTYEQYF
>TRBV7-2|TRBD2|TRBJ2-1|16|many
TGTGCCAGCAGCCCCCCGGGGGTAGCGGGGGGCAATGAGCAGTTCTTC
CASSPPGVAGGNEQFF
>TRBV10-3|TRBD1|TRBJ1-2|14|many
TGTGCCATCAGCGGACAGGGGCGTAACTATGGCTACACCTTC
CAISGQGRNYGYTF
>TRBV28|-|TRBJ1-1|12|many
TGTGCCAGCAGTAATCAGGGTGGAAGGGCTTTCTTT
CASSNQGGRAFF
>TRBV14|-|TRBJ2-7|15|many
TGTGCCAGCAGCCCACCTACAGGTAGCTCCTACGAGCAGTACTTC
CASSPPTGSSYEQYF
>TRBV12-3/TRBV12-4|TRBD1|TRBJ1-1|16|many
TGTGCCAGCAGTCTTGGACAGGCTTGGGTGAACACTGAAGCTTTCTTT
CASSLGQAWVNTEAFF
>TRBV11-1|TRBD1|TRBJ2-3|18|many
TGTGCCAGCAGCTCCCCGGGACAGGGACCCGACGGCACAGATACGCAGTATTTT
CASSSPGQGPDGTDTQYF
>TRBV7-2|TRBD1|TRBJ1-2|14|many
TGTGCCAGCAGCTCGGACAGGGGGTCCTATGGCTACACCTTC
CASSSDRGSYGYTF
>TRBV20-1|-|TRBJ2-3|15|many
TGCAGTGCTAGAGCCATTGGCTCCCACACAGATACGCAGTATTTT
CSARAIGSHTDTQYF
>TRBV29-1|-|TRBJ1-1|13|many
TGCAGCGTCTCCGGGGGATTGAACACTGAAGCTTTCTTT
CSVSGGLNTEAFF
>TRBV6-1|-|TRBJ2-5|14|once
TGTGCCAGCAGCCCCCTGCGCAGGGGCGAGACCCAGTACTTC
CASSPLRRGETQYF
>TRBV4-3|-|TRBJ1-5|14|-
TGCGCCAGCAGCCAAGGCTGGGGCAATCAGCCCCAGCATTTT
CASSQGWGNQPQHF
>TRBV4-3|-|TRBJ2-1|16|-
TGCGCCAGCAGCCAAGAGCCCCCGGGGGCCTACAATGAGCAGTTCTTC
CASSQEPPGAYNEQFF
>TRBV7-2|-|TRBJ1-4|15|many
TGTTCCAGCAGCCCGGGGGACACAACTAATGAAAAACTGTTTTTT
CSSSPGDTTNEKLFF
>TRBV15|-|TRBJ2-3|14|many
TGTGCCACCGGCCGGGCTCCTAGCACAGATACGCAGTATTTT
CATGRAPSTDTQYF
>TRBV6-2/TRBV6-3|-|TRBJ2-7|12|many
TGTGCCAGCAGCCCAACGCAGGTCCCAAAGTACTTC
CASSPTQVPKYF
>TRBV27|-|TRBJ1-1|14|many
TGTGCCAGCAGCTGGCGGAGCATGAACACTGAAGCTTTCTTT
CASSWRSMNTEAFF
>TRBV5-1|-|TRBJ2-7|14|-
TGCGCCAGCAGCTTGGCGGGATTGGGCTACGAGCAGTACTTC
CASSLAGLGYEQYF
>TRBV3-1|-|TRBJ2-2|12|many
TGTGCCAGCAGCCTTAACCCCGGGGAGCTGTTTTTT
CASSLNPGELFF
>TRBV5-1|TRBD2|TRBJ2-2|14|many
TGCGCCAGCAGCTTCCAGGCTAGCGGGGGGGAGCTGTTTTTT
CASSFQASGGELFF
>TRBV7-9|-|TRBJ2-2|15|few
TGTGCCAGAAGACCCGTCGAAGGTAGAGACGGGGAGCTGTTTTTT
CARRPVEGRDGELFF
>TRBV18|-|TRBJ2-2|14|many
TGTGCCAGCTCACCAGGGAGGAACACCGGGGAGCTGTTTTTT
CASSPGRNTGELFF
>TRBV15|TRBD2|TRBJ2-1|16|many
TGTGCCACCAGCAGCCGCGGGGGGACCGCCTACAATGAGCAGTTCTTC
CATSSRGGTAYNEQFF
>TRBV29-1|TRBD1|TRBJ2-7|13|many
TGCAGCGTTGATGGGACAGGCGACTACGAGCAGTACTTC
CSVDGTGDYEQYF
>TRBV23-1|TRBD1|TRBJ2-7|13|-
TGCGCCAGCAGTTTCGACAGGGGCCACGAGCAGTACTTC
CASSFDRGHEQYF
>TRBV7-2|TRBD1|TRBJ2-2|16|many
TGTGCCAGCAGCCCGACCGGGACAGGGGGTGGCGGGGAGCTGTTTTTT
CASSPTGTGGGGELFF
>TRBV20-1|-|TRBJ2-1|13|many
TGCAGTGCTGCCGCAGGGAGTTACAATGAGCAGTTCTTC
CSAAAGSYNEQFF
>TRBV29-1|TRBD1|TRBJ2-7|11|many
TGCAGCGGCCGGGACAGGTACGAGCAGTACTTC
CSGRDRYEQYF
>TRBV20-1|-|TRBJ2-3|14|many
TGCAGTGCTGCCCTAATGGGGGGATCAGATACGCAGTATTTT
CSAALMGGSDTQYF
>TRBV4-2|-|TRBJ2-3|15|many
TGTGCCAGCAGCCCAGGCGGGGCGAGCACAGATACGCAGTATTTT
CASSPGGASTDTQYF
>TRBV15|-|TRBJ2-1|14|many
TGTGCCACCAGCACAGGGAGCTCCTACAATGAGCAGTTCTTC
CATSTGSSYNEQFF
>TRBV29-1|-|TRBJ2-6|13|many
TGCAGCGCCCAGGGTTCTGGGGCCAACGTCCTGACTTTC
CSAQGSGANVLTF
>TRBV6-5|TRBD1|TRBJ2-7|16|many
TGTGCCAGCAGTTACGCCCCCTGGGACAGGGACTACGAGCAGTACTTC
CASSYAPWDRDYEQYF
>TRBV10-1|-|TRBJ2-7|15|-
TGCGCCAGCAGTGGTTCCCGAACCTTTCGATACGAGCAGTACTTC
CASSGSRTFRYEQYF